Listed below are T cell receptor beta chains from one sample, sequenced in a study of blood T cell repertoires in COVID-19. Some clones are missing from TCRdb's copy, which holds only in-frame ones; the method was immunoSEQ multiplex PCR. This table has about 160,000 clones, over 85% appearing once. The sequencing sample was made of peripheral blood. The receptor source for this set is a woman in her forties or fifties with acute or convalescent COVID-19. Each CDR3 is given with its conserved first and last residue. Each record gives: clone size, D gene, V gene, J gene, CDR3 DNA, CDR3 protein. A D gene is named only where the DNA matches it firmly. Not every row has a clone size; where given, it reads once, few, many or a size class.

size: NA
D: TRBD1
V: TRBV7-9
J: TRBJ2-5
DNA: TGTGCCAGCAGCCCACAGGGGAGCCAAGAGACCCAGTACTTC
CDR3: CASSPQGSQETQYF

size: NA
D: NA
V: TRBV2
J: TRBJ2-1
DNA: TGTGCCAGCAGTGAGGTTACTAGATCGTATAACAATGAGCAGTTCTTC
CDR3: CASSEVTRSYNNEQFF

size: NA
D: TRBD1
V: TRBV5-6
J: TRBJ1-6
DNA: TGTGCCAGCAGCTTGGCCGCACCGGGACAGGGTAATTCACCCCTCCACTTT
CDR3: CASSLAAPGQGNSPLHF

size: NA
D: NA
V: TRBV15
J: TRBJ1-4
DNA: TGTGCCACCACACCCGGACTAGGCAGGGCCGAGGGTGAAAAACTGTTTTTT
CDR3: CATTPGLGRAEGEKLFF

size: NA
D: NA
V: TRBV20-1
J: TRBJ1-1
DNA: TGCAGGGCCCTGGCGAACACTGAAGCTTTCTTT
CDR3: CRALANTEAFF

size: NA
D: TRBD2
V: TRBV24-1
J: TRBJ2-1
DNA: TGTGCCACCAGTGAAGCGGGAGAGAGATCGGGTGAGCAGTTCTTC
CDR3: CATSEAGERSGEQFF

size: once
D: TRBD1
V: TRBV4-3
J: TRBJ1-5
DNA: TGCGCCAGCAGCCAAGATAGGACAGGGGGCTTAAGCGGCAATCAGCCCCAGCATTTT
CDR3: CASSQDRTGGLSGNQPQHF

size: NA
D: NA
V: TRBV21-1
J: TRBJ2-2
DNA: TGTGCCAGCAGCAAACCGGACAGGGATTACACCGGGGAGCTGTTTTTT
CDR3: CASSKPDRDYTGELFF

size: NA
D: TRBD2
V: TRBV5-6
J: TRBJ2-3
DNA: TGTGCCAGCAGCTTGGTCGGACTAGCAACAGATACGCAGTATTTT
CDR3: CASSLVGLATDTQYF

size: once
D: NA
V: TRBV9
J: TRBJ1-6
DNA: TGTGCCAGCAGCGTAGGGCAACCTAATTCACCCCTCCACTTT
CDR3: CASSVGQPNSPLHF

size: NA
D: NA
V: TRBV7-2
J: TRBJ2-3
DNA: TGTGCCAGCAGCTTCTCCCCCCGCACAGATACGCAGTATTTT
CDR3: CASSFSPRTDTQYF

size: NA
D: TRBD2
V: TRBV7-2
J: TRBJ2-3
DNA: TGTGCCAGCAGCTCGGGACTAGCGGGAGGGGGGACGCAGTATTTT
CDR3: CASSSGLAGGGTQYF

size: NA
D: NA
V: TRBV28
J: TRBJ1-5
DNA: TGTGCCAGCAGGGGGGGAGTGAGTTATCAGCCCCAGCATTTT
CDR3: CASRGGVSYQPQHF

size: NA
D: NA
V: TRBV27
J: TRBJ2-5
DNA: TGTGCCAGCAGGACGGGTCTTGAGACCCAGTACTTC
CDR3: CASRTGLETQYF

size: once
D: NA
V: TRBV2
J: TRBJ1-1
DNA: TGTGCCAGCGGGCCGGGAGGAGATGAAGCTTTCTTT
CDR3: CASGPGGDEAFF

size: once
D: NA
V: TRBV5-4
J: TRBJ2-2
DNA: TGTGCCAGCAGCCCGTACTGGGGGCCCGGGGAGCTGTTTTTT
CDR3: CASSPYWGPGELFF

size: NA
D: NA
V: TRBV28
J: TRBJ1-2
DNA: TGTGCCAGCAGTAAGCGGCAGTATGGCTACACCTTC
CDR3: CASSKRQYGYTF

size: NA
D: NA
V: TRBV10-2
J: TRBJ1-2
DNA: TGCGCCAGCAGTGAGTCGCGGGAACGGGCTGGCTACACCTTC
CDR3: CASSESRERAGYTF

size: NA
D: NA
V: TRBV29-1
J: TRBJ2-3
DNA: TGCAGCGTCGAGGAGGGCTCAGATACGCAGTATTTT
CDR3: CSVEEGSDTQYF

size: NA
D: TRBD1
V: TRBV5-4
J: TRBJ2-7
DNA: TGTGCCAGCAGCAAAAAGGACAGGGAGGACGAGCAGTACTTC
CDR3: CASSKKDREDEQYF

size: NA
D: TRBD1
V: TRBV7-6
J: TRBJ1-1
DNA: TGTGCCAGCAGCTTAGGGGACAGGGGTTACACTGAAGCTTTCTTT
CDR3: CASSLGDRGYTEAFF

size: NA
D: TRBD1
V: TRBV7-9
J: TRBJ2-2
DNA: TGTGCCAGCAGCTCCCGGACAGGGATCAGAACGAACACCGGGGAGCTGTTTTTT
CDR3: CASSSRTGIRTNTGELFF

size: NA
D: NA
V: TRBV25-1
J: TRBJ2-5
DNA: TGTGCCAGCAGTGAAGCGCTGCTCCAAGAGACCCAGTACTTC
CDR3: CASSEALLQETQYF

size: NA
D: TRBD2
V: TRBV7-6
J: TRBJ2-3
DNA: TGTGCCAGCAGCTATTTACGACTAGCGGGAGAGCCAGATACGCAGTATTTT
CDR3: CASSYLRLAGEPDTQYF

size: NA
D: TRBD1
V: TRBV7-9
J: TRBJ2-3
DNA: TGTGCCAGCAGCCAAACAGGGGTACACACAGATACGCAGTATTTT
CDR3: CASSQTGVHTDTQYF

size: NA
D: NA
V: TRBV6-2/TRBV6-3
J: TRBJ1-2
DNA: TGTGCCAGCAGTTACGTACCCACTTACTATGGCTACACCTTC
CDR3: CASSYVPTYYGYTF